The rows below give T cell receptor beta chains drawn from one sample of a study of HIV-infected patients and healthy controls. TCRdb recomputed calls from the 5' RACE reads with MiXCR, one row per CDR3 protein. Of some 70,000 distinct CDR3 sequences in the sample, roughly 21% are singletons; the top ten hold about 1.5%. Material for sequencing was CD4+ T cells from blood. The source is a human donor in good health. The CDR3 runs from the conserved cysteine through the conserved F or W. A D gene is named only where the DNA matches it firmly. Some rows have no size entry. The others give once, few or many, or a class for an expanded clone.

clone size: many
D gene: TRBD1
V gene: TRBV29-1
J gene: TRBJ1-1
CDR3 DNA: TGCAGCGTTGAAAGGAGGCAGGGGGCCGTAAGGGGCACTGAAGCTTTCTTT
CDR3 protein: CSVERRQGAVRGTEAFF

clone size: .
D gene: TRBD1
V gene: TRBV29-1
J gene: TRBJ1-1
CDR3 DNA: TGCAGCGTAGCAGAGGCAGGGGGGACCCTGAACACTGAAGCTTTCTTT
CDR3 protein: CSVAEAGGTLNTEAFF

clone size: many
D gene: TRBD2
V gene: TRBV6-4
J gene: TRBJ2-3
CDR3 DNA: TGTGCCAGCAGTTTTAGCGGGGGGCCCGGAGATACGCAGTATTTT
CDR3 protein: CASSFSGGPGDTQYF

clone size: few
D gene: .
V gene: TRBV5-5
J gene: TRBJ2-1
CDR3 DNA: TGTGCCAGCAGCCCCTACGTTCGAGGAGCAGGGGCCTCGAATGAGCAGTTCTTC
CDR3 protein: CASSPYVRGAGASNEQFF

clone size: .
D gene: .
V gene: TRBV4-1
J gene: TRBJ2-6
CDR3 DNA: TGCGCCAGCAGCCAAGATGTAGTCTCTGGGGCCAACGTCCTGACTTTC
CDR3 protein: CASSQDVVSGANVLTF

clone size: many
D gene: TRBD2
V gene: TRBV20-1
J gene: TRBJ2-3
CDR3 DNA: TGCAGTGCTAGAGATCCGGTGGAGACTAGCGGGAGAACAGATACGCAGTATTTT
CDR3 protein: CSARDPVETSGRTDTQYF

clone size: .
D gene: TRBD1
V gene: TRBV3-1
J gene: TRBJ1-3
CDR3 DNA: TGTGCCAGCAGCAAGGGACAGAGCTCTGGAAACACCATATATTTT
CDR3 protein: CASSKGQSSGNTIYF

clone size: few
D gene: .
V gene: TRBV6-4
J gene: TRBJ1-1
CDR3 DNA: TGTGCCAGCAGTGACTATCCGAGGGGCACTGAAGCTTTCTTT
CDR3 protein: CASSDYPRGTEAFF

clone size: many
D gene: .
V gene: TRBV3-1
J gene: TRBJ2-7
CDR3 DNA: TGTGCCAGCAGCCAGGGCTCGTTAACAGGGAGGCCCTACGAGCAGTACTTC
CDR3 protein: CASSQGSLTGRPYEQYF

clone size: few
D gene: TRBD2
V gene: TRBV2
J gene: TRBJ2-7
CDR3 DNA: TGTGCCAGCAGTGATAGGTTGAGGAGCGGGAGGGCGAGCGAGCAGTACTTC
CDR3 protein: CASSDRLRSGRASEQYF

clone size: few
D gene: .
V gene: TRBV3-1
J gene: TRBJ1-5
CDR3 DNA: TGTGCCAGCAGCCAAGGCCGGCAGGTGGGGCCTCAGCCCCAGCATTTT
CDR3 protein: CASSQGRQVGPQPQHF

clone size: .
D gene: .
V gene: TRBV5-1
J gene: TRBJ2-6
CDR3 DNA: TGCGCCAGCAGCTTTTACAGGGTTGGGGCCTCTGGGGCCAACGTCCTGACTTTC
CDR3 protein: CASSFYRVGASGANVLTF

clone size: .
D gene: TRBD1
V gene: TRBV20-1
J gene: TRBJ2-1
CDR3 DNA: TGCAGTGCTAGTGTAGTACAGGGGTCAGGGGATGAGCAGTTCTTC
CDR3 protein: CSASVVQGSGDEQFF

clone size: many
D gene: .
V gene: TRBV20-1
J gene: TRBJ1-1
CDR3 DNA: TGCAGTGCTCCACACGGGGGTAGGAACACTGAAGCTTTCTTT
CDR3 protein: CSAPHGGRNTEAFF

clone size: .
D gene: .
V gene: TRBV15
J gene: TRBJ2-1
CDR3 DNA: TGTGCCACCAGCAGTGGCGGAGCTCTTTCCAATGAGCAGTTCTTC
CDR3 protein: CATSSGGALSNEQFF

clone size: many
D gene: .
V gene: TRBV20-1
J gene: TRBJ1-3
CDR3 DNA: TGCAGTGTCACCAAGATGAGGGACAACAGCTTCTCTGGAAACACCATATATTTT
CDR3 protein: CSVTKMRDNSFSGNTIYF

clone size: .
D gene: .
V gene: TRBV11-2
J gene: TRBJ2-5
CDR3 DNA: TGTGCCAGCAGCGCCAAAGAGACCCAGTACTTC
CDR3 protein: CASSAKETQYF

clone size: once
D gene: .
V gene: TRBV2
J gene: TRBJ2-3
CDR3 DNA: TGTGCCAGCAGGCCCCCCTTTGGGGCTAGCACAGATACGCAGTATTTT
CDR3 protein: CASRPPFGASTDTQYF

clone size: few
D gene: TRBD1
V gene: TRBV29-1
J gene: TRBJ2-7
CDR3 DNA: TGCAGCGTTGAGACGGACAGGGGGCTCGGTCTGTACTTC
CDR3 protein: CSVETDRGLGLYF

clone size: .
D gene: TRBD1
V gene: TRBV10-3
J gene: TRBJ2-2
CDR3 DNA: TGTGCCATCAGGGGACAGGGGTCCACCGGGGAGCTGTTTTTT
CDR3 protein: CAIRGQGSTGELFF

clone size: many
D gene: .
V gene: TRBV6-5
J gene: TRBJ2-7
CDR3 DNA: TGTGCCAGCAGTTACCCAAACTACGAGCAGTACTTC
CDR3 protein: CASSYPNYEQYF

clone size: many
D gene: .
V gene: TRBV27
J gene: TRBJ2-5
CDR3 DNA: TGTGCCAGCAGCACTGGAGCGACCCAAGAGACCCAGTACTTC
CDR3 protein: CASSTGATQETQYF

clone size: many
D gene: .
V gene: TRBV12-3/TRBV12-4
J gene: TRBJ2-6
CDR3 DNA: TGTGCCAGCAGTTCTGGGGCCAACGTCCTGACTTTC
CDR3 protein: CASSSGANVLTF

clone size: many
D gene: .
V gene: TRBV29-1
J gene: TRBJ1-2
CDR3 DNA: TGCAGCGTCACCATCCCGGGGAATGGCTACACCTTC
CDR3 protein: CSVTIPGNGYTF

clone size: .
D gene: .
V gene: TRBV10-3
J gene: TRBJ1-1
CDR3 DNA: TGTGCCATCAGTGCCCAGCCCAACACTGAAGCTTTCTTT
CDR3 protein: CAISAQPNTEAFF

clone size: .
D gene: TRBD2
V gene: TRBV7-3
J gene: TRBJ2-2
CDR3 DNA: TGTGCCAGCAGGACGGCGGGAGGGCCCCCCGGGGAGCTGTTTTTT
CDR3 protein: CASRTAGGPPGELFF

clone size: once
D gene: .
V gene: TRBV3-1
J gene: TRBJ2-1
CDR3 DNA: TGTGCCAGCAGCCAAGCGGCGGGGAATGAGCAGTTCTTC
CDR3 protein: CASSQAAGNEQFF

clone size: .
D gene: TRBD1
V gene: TRBV29-1
J gene: TRBJ1-5
CDR3 DNA: TGCAGCGTTGCAGGGGGCGGCGATCAGCCCCAGCATTTT
CDR3 protein: CSVAGGGDQPQHF

clone size: .
D gene: .
V gene: TRBV12-3/TRBV12-4
J gene: TRBJ2-1
CDR3 DNA: TGTGCCAGCAGTTTTTGGGACTGGGGTGAGCAGTTCTTC
CDR3 protein: CASSFWDWGEQFF

clone size: .
D gene: .
V gene: TRBV20-1
J gene: TRBJ2-7
CDR3 DNA: TGCAGTGCTAGAGATTCCAGGGAGCAGTACTTC
CDR3 protein: CSARDSREQYF

clone size: .
D gene: .
V gene: TRBV3-1
J gene: TRBJ1-2
CDR3 DNA: TGTTCCAGCAGCCAACCCCCCTCGAGGGGAGGGAACTATGGCTACACCTTC
CDR3 protein: CSSSQPPSRGGNYGYTF

clone size: many
D gene: TRBD2
V gene: TRBV24-1
J gene: TRBJ2-3
CDR3 DNA: TGTGCCACCAGTGATACCCCGGGACTAGCGGGAGCCTGGGATACGCAGTATTTT
CDR3 protein: CATSDTPGLAGAWDTQYF

clone size: many
D gene: TRBD1
V gene: TRBV3-1
J gene: TRBJ2-3
CDR3 DNA: TGTGCCAGCAGCCAACAGGGGGTCGCAGATACGCAGTATTTT
CDR3 protein: CASSQQGVADTQYF

clone size: many
D gene: TRBD2
V gene: TRBV18
J gene: TRBJ2-7
CDR3 DNA: TGTGCCAGCTCACCACCGAGTACCTTTGGACTAGCGGTACTTTCCTACGAGCAGTACTTC
CDR3 protein: CASSPPSTFGLAVLSYEQYF

clone size: .
D gene: .
V gene: TRBV27
J gene: TRBJ1-1
CDR3 DNA: TGTGCCAGCAGTTTAAAAACCGGGACGACCACTGAAGCTTTCTTT
CDR3 protein: CASSLKTGTTTEAFF

clone size: .
D gene: .
V gene: TRBV7-3
J gene: TRBJ2-1
CDR3 DNA: TGTGCCAGCAGCTTACGTCCGGGCGGCTACAATGAGCAGTTCTTC
CDR3 protein: CASSLRPGGYNEQFF

clone size: .
D gene: .
V gene: TRBV3-1
J gene: TRBJ2-7
CDR3 DNA: TGTGCCAGCAGCCAGACGGGGGGCTTATCCTACGAGCAGTACTTC
CDR3 protein: CASSQTGGLSYEQYF

clone size: many
D gene: .
V gene: TRBV5-1
J gene: TRBJ1-6
CDR3 DNA: TGCGCCAGCAGCTTGGAGTCGGGGGGATATACTTCACCCCTCCACTTT
CDR3 protein: CASSLESGGYTSPLHF

clone size: .
D gene: .
V gene: TRBV30
J gene: TRBJ1-6
CDR3 DNA: TGTGCCTGGAGTGTCCTTTCACCCCTCCACTTT
CDR3 protein: CAWSVLSPLHF

clone size: many
D gene: .
V gene: TRBV6-5
J gene: TRBJ1-4
CDR3 DNA: TGTGCCAGCACAGATGGGCTTACAGGGAGCGATGAAAAACTGTTTTTT
CDR3 protein: CASTDGLTGSDEKLFF